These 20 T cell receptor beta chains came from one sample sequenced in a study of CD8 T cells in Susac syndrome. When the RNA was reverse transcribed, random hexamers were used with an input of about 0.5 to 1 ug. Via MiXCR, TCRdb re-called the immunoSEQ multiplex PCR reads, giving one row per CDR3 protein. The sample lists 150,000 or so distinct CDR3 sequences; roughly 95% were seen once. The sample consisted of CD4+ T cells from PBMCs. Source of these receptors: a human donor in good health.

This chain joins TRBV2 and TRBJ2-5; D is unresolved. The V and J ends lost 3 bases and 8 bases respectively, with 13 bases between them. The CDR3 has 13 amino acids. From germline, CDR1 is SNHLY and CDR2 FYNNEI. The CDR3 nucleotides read TGTGCCAGCAGTGATACCTGGTACGGTACCCAGTACTTC. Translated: CASSDTWYGTQYF.

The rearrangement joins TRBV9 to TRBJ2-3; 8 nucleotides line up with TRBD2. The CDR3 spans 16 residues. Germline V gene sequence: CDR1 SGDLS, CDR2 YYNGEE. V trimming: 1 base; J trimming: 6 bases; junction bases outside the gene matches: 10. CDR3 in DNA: TGTGCCAGCAGCGTATCCGCGGGGGGCTTTCGGGATACGCAGTATTTT. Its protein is CASSVSAGGFRDTQYF.

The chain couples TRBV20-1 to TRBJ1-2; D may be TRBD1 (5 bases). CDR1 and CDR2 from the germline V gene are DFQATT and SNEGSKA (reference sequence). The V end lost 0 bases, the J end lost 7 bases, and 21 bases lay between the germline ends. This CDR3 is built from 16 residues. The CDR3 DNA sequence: TGCAGTGCTAGAGATACGATCGGGGCAGATCGGCGTGGCTACACCTTC. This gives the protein CSARDTIGADRRGYTF.

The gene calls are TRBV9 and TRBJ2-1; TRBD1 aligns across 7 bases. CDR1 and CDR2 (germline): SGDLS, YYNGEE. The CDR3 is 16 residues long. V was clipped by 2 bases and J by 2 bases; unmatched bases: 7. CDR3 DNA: TGTGCCAGCAGCGTCCTGGGGACAGAAGCCTACAATGAGCAGTTCTTC. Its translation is CASSVLGTEAYNEQFF. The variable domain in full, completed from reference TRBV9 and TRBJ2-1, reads DSGVTQTPKHLITATGQRVTLRCSPRSGDLSVYWYQQSLDQGLQFLIQYYNGEERAKGNILERFSAQQFPDLHSELNLSSLELGDSALYFCASSVLGTEAYNEQFFGPGTRLTVL.

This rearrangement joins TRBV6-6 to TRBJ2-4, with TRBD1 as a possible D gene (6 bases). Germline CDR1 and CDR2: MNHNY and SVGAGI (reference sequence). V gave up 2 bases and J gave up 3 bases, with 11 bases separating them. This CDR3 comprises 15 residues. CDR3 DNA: TGTGCCAGCAGTTACAGGGGGTACGGCAAAAACATTCAGTACTTC. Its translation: CASSYRGYGKNIQYF.

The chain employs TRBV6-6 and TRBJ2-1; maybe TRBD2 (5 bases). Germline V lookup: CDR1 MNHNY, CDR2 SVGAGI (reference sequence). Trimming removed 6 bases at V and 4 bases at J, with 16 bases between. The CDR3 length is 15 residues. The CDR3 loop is CASRPLEGNYNEQFF. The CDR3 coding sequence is TGTGCCAGCAGACCACTAGAGGGAAATTACAATGAGCAGTTCTTC.

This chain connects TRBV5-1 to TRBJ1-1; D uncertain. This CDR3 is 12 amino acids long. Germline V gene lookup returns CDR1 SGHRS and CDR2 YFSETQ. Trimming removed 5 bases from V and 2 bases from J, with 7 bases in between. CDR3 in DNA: TGCGCCAGCAGGGTCAGCAACACTGAAGCTTTCTTT. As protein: CASRVSNTEAFF.

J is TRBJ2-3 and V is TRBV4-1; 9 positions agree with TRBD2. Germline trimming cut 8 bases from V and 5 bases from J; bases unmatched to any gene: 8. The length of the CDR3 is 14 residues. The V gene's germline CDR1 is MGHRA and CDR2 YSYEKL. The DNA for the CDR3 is TGCGCCAGCTCCGGCGGGGGGGCCGTAGATACGCAGTATTTT. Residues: CASSGGGAVDTQYF.

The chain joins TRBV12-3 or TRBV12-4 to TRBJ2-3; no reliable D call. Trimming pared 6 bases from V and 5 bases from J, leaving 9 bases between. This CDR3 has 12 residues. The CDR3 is CASRSTGDTQYF. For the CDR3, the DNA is TGTGCCAGCAGGTCGACGGGAGATACGCAGTATTTT.

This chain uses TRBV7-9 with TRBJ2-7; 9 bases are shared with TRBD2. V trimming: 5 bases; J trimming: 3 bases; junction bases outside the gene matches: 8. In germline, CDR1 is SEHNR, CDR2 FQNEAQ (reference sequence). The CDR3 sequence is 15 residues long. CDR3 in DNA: TGTGCCAGCAGCCTCCGGGCGGGGGGGAACTACGAGCAGTACTTC. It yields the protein CASSLRAGGNYEQYF.

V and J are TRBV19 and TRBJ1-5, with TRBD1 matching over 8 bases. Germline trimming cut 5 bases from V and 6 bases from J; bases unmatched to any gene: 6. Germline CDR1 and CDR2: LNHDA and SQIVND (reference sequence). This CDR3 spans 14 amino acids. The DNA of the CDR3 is TGTGCCAGTAGTTCCACTACAGGGGGTCAGCCCCAGCATTTT. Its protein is CASSSTTGGQPQHF. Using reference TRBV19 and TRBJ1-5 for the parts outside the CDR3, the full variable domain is DGGITQSPKYLFRKEGQNVTLSCEQNLNHDAMYWYRQDPGQGLRLIYYSQIVNDFQKGDIAEGYSVSREKKESFPLTVTSAQKNPTAFYLCASSSTTGGQPQHFGDGTRLSIL.

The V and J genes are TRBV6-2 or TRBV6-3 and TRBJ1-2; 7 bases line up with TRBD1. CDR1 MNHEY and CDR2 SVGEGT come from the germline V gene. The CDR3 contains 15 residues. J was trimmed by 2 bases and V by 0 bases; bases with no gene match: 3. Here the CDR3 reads CASSYSGGRNYGYTF. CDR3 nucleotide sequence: TGTGCCAGCAGTTACTCAGGGGGCCGAAACTATGGCTACACCTTC.

The CDR3 bases are TGTGCCAGCAGTTACTCGGGAGGGGCGGCTGGCTACACCTTC. Its translation is CASSYSGGAAGYTF. The genes are TRBV6-6 and TRBJ1-2, with D possibly matching TRBD1 (5 bases). This CDR3 contains 14 residues. CDR1 MNHNY and CDR2 SVGAGI come from the germline V gene (reference sequence). V was trimmed by 0 bases and J by 7 bases, leaving 12 bases between them.

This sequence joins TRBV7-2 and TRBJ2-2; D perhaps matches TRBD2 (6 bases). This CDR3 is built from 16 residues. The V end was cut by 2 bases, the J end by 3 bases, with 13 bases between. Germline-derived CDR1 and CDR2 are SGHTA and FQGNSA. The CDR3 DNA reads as TGTGCCAGCAGCTTATTCGGAGGGGCGGACACCGGGGAGCTGTTTTTT. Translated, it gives CASSLFGGADTGELFF.

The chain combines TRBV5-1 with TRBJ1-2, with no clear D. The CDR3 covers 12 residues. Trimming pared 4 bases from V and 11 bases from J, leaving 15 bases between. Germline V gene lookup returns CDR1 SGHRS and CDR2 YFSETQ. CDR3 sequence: CASSQSKTGYTF. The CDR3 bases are TGCGCCAGCAGCCAATCCAAGACGGGGTACACCTTC.

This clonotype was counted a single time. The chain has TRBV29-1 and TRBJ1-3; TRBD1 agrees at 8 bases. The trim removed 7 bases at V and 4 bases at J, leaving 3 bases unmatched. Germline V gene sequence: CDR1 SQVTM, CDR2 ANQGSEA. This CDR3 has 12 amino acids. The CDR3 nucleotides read TGCAGCGCAGGACAGGGAGGAAACACCATATATTTT. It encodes CSAGQGGNTIYF.

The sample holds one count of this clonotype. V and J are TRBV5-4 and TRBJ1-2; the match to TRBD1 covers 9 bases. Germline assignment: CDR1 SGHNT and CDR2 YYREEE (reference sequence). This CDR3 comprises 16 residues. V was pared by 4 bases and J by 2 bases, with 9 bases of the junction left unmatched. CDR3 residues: CASSPGTGRQNYGYTF. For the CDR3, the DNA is TGTGCCAGCAGCCCCGGGACAGGGCGGCAGAACTATGGCTACACCTTC. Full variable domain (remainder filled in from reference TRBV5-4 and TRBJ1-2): ETGVTQSPTHLIKTRGQQVTLRCSSQSGHNTVSWYQQALGQGPQFIFQYYREEENGRGNFPPRFSGLQFPNYSSELNVNALELDDSALYLCASSPGTGRQNYGYTFGSGTRLTVV.

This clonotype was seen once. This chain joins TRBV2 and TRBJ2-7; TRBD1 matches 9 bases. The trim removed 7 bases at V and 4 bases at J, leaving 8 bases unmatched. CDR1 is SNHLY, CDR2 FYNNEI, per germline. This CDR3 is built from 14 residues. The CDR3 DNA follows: TGTGCCAGCACTACCAGGACAGGGGCGTACGAGCAGTACTTC. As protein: CASTTRTGAYEQYF.

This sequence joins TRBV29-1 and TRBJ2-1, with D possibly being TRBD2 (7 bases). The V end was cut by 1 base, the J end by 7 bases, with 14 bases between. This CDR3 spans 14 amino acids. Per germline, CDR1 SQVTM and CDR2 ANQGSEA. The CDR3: CSVEGGGLRNEQFF. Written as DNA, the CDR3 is TGCAGCGTTGAAGGGGGGGGCCTCAGGAATGAGCAGTTCTTC.

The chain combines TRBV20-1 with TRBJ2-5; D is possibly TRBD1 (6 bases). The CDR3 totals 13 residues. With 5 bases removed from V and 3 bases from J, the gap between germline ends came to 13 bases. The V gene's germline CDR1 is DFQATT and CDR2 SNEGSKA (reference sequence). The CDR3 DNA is TGCAGTGCTCGAAATCACAGGGAAGAGACCCAGTACTTC. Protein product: CSARNHREETQYF.